This record covers a single T cell receptor (beta chain). TCRdb's copy holds only in-frame clones and misses some; the assay was immunoSEQ multiplex PCR. The table records about 490,000 clones, 79% of them present only once. This sample was taken from a study of shared clonotypes between healthy human individuals. V was clipped by 4 bases and J by 7 bases; unmatched bases: 16. The germline gives CDR1 SGHNT, CDR2 YYREEE (reference sequence). The CDR3 sequence is 17 residues long. Donors had no recently reported acute infections or vaccinations and were HIV-negative. The sequencing sample was made of PBMCs. J is TRBJ1-3 and V is TRBV5-4; 8 bases map to TRBD1. This sequence was found in a woman aged 40 to 50 in good health. Some clones in this sample may be carry-over from other donors' samples. Here the CDR3 reads CASSPNLPGQGENTIYF. The CDR3 DNA reads as TGTGCCAGCAGCCCCAATCTTCCCGGACAGGGTGAGAACACCATATATTTT.